The 14 T cell receptor beta chains in this list originate from one sample, sequenced in a study of cytomegalovirus exposure and HLA in healthy donors. Using immunoSEQ multiplex PCR, the repertoire was profiled, and TCRdb retains in-frame clones only, with some absent. The repertoire has around 100,000 clones, 85% to 95% of them found once; the top ten carry almost 0.9%. The sample was PBMCs. The receptors here all came from a woman under 30 in good health and CMV-seronegative.

The CDR3 DNA follows: TGTGCCAGCAGTCTTCAAGAGACCCAGTACTTC. It is translated as CASSLQETQYF. The gene calls are TRBV25-1 and TRBJ2-5; D is unclear. Germline CDR1 MGHDK, CDR2 SYGVNS. The CDR3 has 11 amino acids. Deletions cut 5 bases from V and 2 bases from J, with 3 bases between.

The J gene is TRBJ1-1, the V gene TRBV2; D might be TRBD1 (5 bases). Looked up from germline, CDR1 is SNHLY and CDR2 is FYNNEI. The V end lost 6 bases, the J end lost 5 bases, and 7 bases lay between the germline ends. There are 11 residues in the CDR3. The CDR3, as DNA: TGTGCCAGCAGGGGGCGTACTGAAGCTTTCTTT. It specifies CASRGRTEAFF. The variable domain in full, completed from reference TRBV2 and TRBJ1-1, reads EPEVTQTPSHQVTQMGQEVILRCVPISNHLYFYWYRQILGQKVEFLVSFYNNEISEKSEIFDDQFSVERPDGSNFTLKIRSTKLEDSAMYFCASRGRTEAFFGQGTRLTVV.

The CDR3 coding sequence is TGTGCCAGCAGTGGGACAGGGGGTGTTGAAAAACTGTTTTTT. It yields the protein CASSGTGGVEKLFF. The V and J genes are TRBV6-1 and TRBJ1-4; 10 bases agree with TRBD1. Germline CDR1 MNHNS, CDR2 SASEGT. The CDR3 loop spans 14 amino acids. Germline trimming cut 4 bases from V and 7 bases from J; bases unmatched to any gene: 3.

The J gene is TRBJ2-3, the V gene TRBV11-3, with 11 bases aligning to TRBD2. CDR1 SGHNT and CDR2 YENEEA come from the germline V gene. The CDR3 is made up of 16 amino acids. V was pared by 4 bases and J by 8 bases, with 11 bases of the junction left unmatched. The DNA for the CDR3 is TGTGCCAGCAGCTATAAGACTAGCGGGAAAACTGGTACGCAGTATTTT. Its protein is CASSYKTSGKTGTQYF.

The genes are TRBV4-1 and TRBJ1-5; D remains ambiguous. With 1 base removed from V and 5 bases from J, the gap between germline ends came to 3 bases. The CDR3 length is 12 residues. Germline CDR1 is MGHRA and CDR2 is YSYEKL. CDR3 region: CASSQGHQPQHF. The CDR3 region has the DNA TGCGCCAGCAGCCAAGGGCATCAGCCCCAGCATTTT.

This chain joins TRBV27 and TRBJ2-6, with D maybe TRBD1 (8 bases). The V gene lost 5 bases and the J gene lost 1 base, with 15 bases spanning the gap. The CDR3 consists of 17 residues. CDR1 is MNHEY, CDR2 SMNVEV, per germline (reference sequence). Here the CDR3 DNA reads TGTGCCAGCAGTCGACAGGGGAGGGGTTCTGGGGCCAACGTCCTGACTTTC. Translated, it gives CASSRQGRGSGANVLTF. Drawing the rest from reference TRBV27 and TRBJ2-6, the complete variable domain is EAQVTQNPRYLITVTGKKLTVTCSQNMNHEYMSWYRQDPGLGLRQIYYSMNVEVTDKGDVPEGYKVSRKEKRNFPLILESPSPNQTSLYFCASSRQGRGSGANVLTFGAGSRLTVL.

The gene calls are TRBV19 and TRBJ2-3, with TRBD2 matching 10 bases. The CDR3 sequence is 17 residues long. CDR1 and CDR2 from the germline V gene are LNHDA and SQIVND (reference sequence). The ends lost 5 bases at V and 6 bases at J; junction bases unmatched: 14. The CDR3 region has the DNA TGTGCCAGTAGTTCTTCAGGCCCGGGACTAGCGACGGATACGCAGTATTTT. The encoded protein is CASSSSGPGLATDTQYF. Together with reference TRBV19 and TRBJ2-3, the CDR3 gives the full variable domain: DGGITQSPKYLFRKEGQNVTLSCEQNLNHDAMYWYRQDPGQGLRLIYYSQIVNDFQKGDIAEGYSVSREKKESFPLTVTSAQKNPTAFYLCASSSSGPGLATDTQYFGPGTRLTVL.

This chain joins TRBV18 and TRBJ1-1; tentative D call: TRBD1 (5 bases). The V end lost 7 bases, the J end lost 6 bases, and 18 bases lay between the germline ends. CDR1 KGHSH and CDR2 LQKENI come from the germline V gene. The CDR3 covers 14 residues. CDR3 loop: CASYKGEGRAEAFF. CDR3 DNA: TGTGCCAGCTACAAAGGAGAGGGGAGGGCTGAAGCTTTCTTT.

The J gene is TRBJ2-7, the V gene TRBV19, with a tentative D call TRBD1 (5 bases). Trimming took off 7 bases at V and 2 bases at J, with 15 bases between the two ends. CDR3 length: 14 amino acids. Per germline, CDR1 LNHDA and CDR2 SQIVND (reference sequence). The CDR3 sequence: CASTGFPKPYEQYF. The CDR3 DNA follows: TGTGCCAGTACAGGGTTTCCCAAACCCTACGAGCAGTACTTC.

The J gene is TRBJ2-5, the V gene TRBV9, with D unresolved. Trimming cost V 4 bases and J 7 bases, with 23 bases left between them. Germline lookup yields CDR1 SGDLS and CDR2 YYNGEE. The CDR3 contains 16 residues. In DNA, the CDR3 is TGTGCCAGCAGCCTGTCGAGCTACCGGAGTGAAGGGACCCAGTACTTC. Translating gives CASSLSSYRSEGTQYF.

The rearrangement uses TRBV30 and TRBJ2-1, with unresolved D. Germline loops: CDR1 GTSNPN, CDR2 SVGIG (reference sequence). This CDR3 has 12 amino acids. V was shortened by 5 bases and J by 8 bases, with 13 bases between the two germline ends. CDR3 in DNA: TGTGCCTGGGATGTACGGGTTGATGAGCAGTTCTTC. As protein: CAWDVRVDEQFF.

This chain links TRBV7-9 with TRBJ2-3; 11 nucleotides agree with TRBD1. CDR1 SEHNR and CDR2 FQNEAQ come from the germline V gene (reference sequence). The trim removed 5 bases at V and 1 base at J, leaving 5 bases unmatched. The CDR3 spans 16 residues. The CDR3 DNA reads TGTGCCAGCAGCCAGGACAGGGGGCGCGGCACAGATACGCAGTATTTT. Its protein is CASSQDRGRGTDTQYF.

This chain connects TRBV5-1 to TRBJ2-5; D remains unclear. CDR3 size: 14 residues. CDR1 is SGHRS and CDR2 is YFSETQ in the germline V gene. V was shortened by 1 base and J by 1 base, with 8 bases between the two germline ends. The DNA for the CDR3 is TGCGCCAGCAGCTTGACAGCACTCCAAGAGACCCAGTACTTC. It specifies CASSLTALQETQYF.

V and J are TRBV7-2 and TRBJ1-2; 9 nucleotides align to TRBD1. Germline V gene lookup returns CDR1 SGHTA and CDR2 FQGNSA. The CDR3 has 18 residues. J gave up 2 bases and V 1 base, and 11 bases lay outside the gene matches. The CDR3 region has the DNA TGTGCCAGCAGCTTAGTATCCGGGACAGGGATGGAAAACTATGGCTACACCTTC. Translated, it gives CASSLVSGTGMENYGYTF.